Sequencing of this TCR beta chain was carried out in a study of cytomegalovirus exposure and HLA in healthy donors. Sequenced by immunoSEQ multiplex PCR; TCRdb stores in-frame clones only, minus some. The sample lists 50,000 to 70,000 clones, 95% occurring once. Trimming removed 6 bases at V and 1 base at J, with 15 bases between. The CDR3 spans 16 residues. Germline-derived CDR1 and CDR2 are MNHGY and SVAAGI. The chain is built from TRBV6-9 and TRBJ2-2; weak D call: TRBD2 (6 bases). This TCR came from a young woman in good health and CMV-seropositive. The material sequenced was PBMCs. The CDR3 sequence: CASSLGQRVNTGELFF. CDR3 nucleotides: TGTGCCAGCAGCCTGGGGCAGCGGGTGAACACCGGGGAGCTGTTTTTT.